This TCR beta chain was recovered during a study of Ad26.COV2.S vaccination and SARS-CoV-2 variants. About the research overall: The Ad26.COV2.S arm of the COV1001 trial was where the donor was placed. The study, taken as a whole, reports: Researchers reported similar non-spike TCR breadth in vaccine and placebo recipients. Measures of TCR breadth and depth may have fallen short of total T cell responses.

Trimming stripped 7 bases from V and 11 bases from J, with 17 bases between. The CDR3 consists of 12 residues. Details on this clone: Its antigen is undetermined.

Profiled with immunoSEQ multiplex PCR; TCRdb holds only in-frame clones, not every one. Of about 350,000 clones listed, about 85% are singletons. As for treatment: 15 to 20 received Ad26.COV2.S at low or high dose, single or two shots; roughly 5 received placebo; per-sample allocation not given. Day 63 after the first vaccine or placebo injection was the time point for sampling. Expression of Wuhan-strain SARS-CoV-2 spike came from the Ad26 vector that formed the vaccine. V and J are TRBV12-3 or TRBV12-4 and TRBJ1-1; D possibly corresponds to TRBD1 (6 bases). Here the sequenced sample was peripheral blood, taken in a trial of Ad26.COV2.S vaccine versus placebo. This receptor was taken from a person between 18 and 59 years old who received the Ad26.COV2.S COVID-19 vaccine or a placebo. In DNA form, the CDR3 reads TGTGCCAGCAAGGAAAGGGGGGTGAGGGCTTTCTTT. This sequence encodes CASKERGVRAFF.